This T cell receptor beta chain was sequenced during a study of CD8+ T cells in alopecia areata. Across the whole study: Percent affected scalp area, the SALT score, rated treated patients' severity. Study-level findings and limits: In scalp and blood during tofacitinib, many expanded lesional clones persisted.

Points on this clone: The antigen is undetermined. The identical CDR3 is also encoded by other nucleotide sequences in the sample.

Germline V gives CDR1 LNHNV, CDR2 YYDKDF (reference sequence). Trimming took 1 base from V and 6 from J, leaving 6 bases between them. CDR3 length: 13 amino acids. Treatment here: oral pan-JAK inhibitor, 5-10 mg twice daily. Collection of lesional scalp punch biopsies and peripheral blood was performed in alopecia areata patients. Sorting of PBMCs yielded the CD4+ and CD8+ T cells. RNA was isolated and reverse transcribed to cDNA, the sequencing template. The protocol was immunoSEQ multiplex PCR, while the TCRdb copy is restricted to in-frame clones and leaves out a portion. The sample records more than 150,000 clones, about 60% being singletons.

V and J are TRBV15 and TRBJ2-2, with D possibly being TRBD1 or TRBD2 (5 bases each). Sequencing was performed on CD8+ T cells sorted from blood, taken at week 24, from a patient treated with tofacitinib. This receptor was identified in a human donor with alopecia areata. This chain's CDR3 is CATSRGGAGELFF. DNA for the CDR3: TGTGCCACCAGCAGAGGAGGGGCCGGGGAGCTGTTTTTT.